What follows are 8 T cell receptor beta chains derived from one specimen sequenced in a study of blood T cells in healthy people across ages. A second PCR of about 6 to 12 cycles used a sample-barcoded 5' primer and a J-beta primer mix. TCRdb redid the calling of the 5' RACE reads with MiXCR, one entry per CDR3 protein. The table has more than 750,000 distinct CDR3 sequences, approximately 32% seen once. These data were likewise used in another study, on T cells of mothers and their children.

The sequenced sample was blood. Receptor source: a woman aged 40-49 years in good health.

This clonotype was counted at least ten times. The chain joins TRBV25-1 to TRBJ1-1; 7 nucleotides match TRBD1. The J segment lost 1 base and the V segment lost 4 bases, leaving 0 bases of the junction unmatched. Germline V CDR1 and CDR2: MGHDK, SYGVNS. This CDR3 is 13 amino acids long. The CDR3 is CASSGQGNTEAFF. In DNA, the CDR3 is TGTGCCAGCAGTGGACAGGGGAACACTGAAGCTTTCTTT.

Notes on this clonotype: It may be a read error: a sequence one base away is much more abundant. The chain has TRBV4-2 and TRBJ1-2; TRBD1 matches at 8 bases. The CDR3 is made up of 19 amino acids. Trimming took 6 bases from V and 2 from J; bases not matched to a gene: 20. CDR1 and CDR2 from the germline V gene are LGHNA and YNFKEQ. The DNA of the CDR3 is TGTGCCAGCAGTCAGGGGGCAGGACAGGCGGCTCCCGTCAACTATGGCTACACCTTC. Protein sequence: CASSQGAGQAAPVNYGYTF.

The V call is TRBV27, the J call TRBJ2-2; TRBD2 might be the D (6 bases). The ends were cut back, 2 bases at V and 6 bases at J, with 19 bases in the middle. CDR1 and CDR2 (germline): MNHEY, SMNVEV (reference sequence). The CDR3 is 17 amino acids. The CDR3 region is CASSLHEGGIRPGELFF. The CDR3 bases are TGTGCCAGCAGTTTACACGAGGGCGGGATTCGTCCCGGGGAGCTGTTTTTT.

This clonotype was found many times. The rearrangement joins TRBV12-5 to TRBJ2-3, with a weak D call TRBD2 (5 bases). Trimming took off 1 base at V and 4 bases at J, with 12 bases between the two ends. CDR3 length: 15 amino acids. The germline CDR1 and CDR2 sequences are LGHNT and FRNRAP. The CDR3 DNA reads as TGTGCTAGTGGTTTGGGAGTCGGAGGACCAGATACGCAGTATTTT. Translating it yields CASGLGVGGPDTQYF.

In regard to this clonotype: Since a much larger clone is just one base distant, this may be a read error. The chain carries TRBV9 and TRBJ2-4, with D possibly being TRBD2 (6 bases). The DNA end favors TRBJ2-7, so the J call may be wrong. The germline CDR1 and CDR2 sequences are SGDLS and YYNGEE. The length of the CDR3 is 12 residues. CDR3 DNA sequence: TGTGCCGGCAGCGTAGCGGATGACGAGCAGTACTTC. Translated: CAGSVADDEQYF.

This clonotype was detected a few times. The rearrangement uses TRBV4-3 and TRBJ2-3; D unclear. The germline gives CDR1 LGHNA, CDR2 YSLEER. V was trimmed by 1 base and J by 2 bases, leaving 13 bases between them. The CDR3 runs 16 residues. CDR3 amino acids: CASSQVAAGDTDTQYF. As DNA, the CDR3 is TGCGCCAGCAGCCAAGTCGCGGCAGGCGACACAGATACGCAGTATTTT.

The V gene is TRBV4-1, the J gene TRBJ1-2; D gene unclear. The V and J ends lost 6 bases and 2 bases respectively, with 13 bases between them. Germline CDR1 reads MGHRA; CDR2 reads YSYEKL. The CDR3 is 14 amino acids. In nucleotides, the CDR3 is TGCGCCAGCAGGGGCCGCGTTCGCAACTATGGCTACACCTTC. The encoded protein is CASRGRVRNYGYTF.

There are a few counts of this clonotype. One base away lies a much larger clone, so this may be a sequencing read error. The rearrangement uses TRBV5-1 and TRBJ1-4; possible D gene TRBD1, 6 bases. In germline, CDR1 is SGHRS, CDR2 YFSETQ. The CDR3 is 15 amino acids. CDR3 region: CASSLPTGPNEKRFF. The CDR3 DNA sequence: TGCGCCAGCAGCTTGCCCACAGGGCCCAATGAAAAACGGTTTTTT.